The 5 T cell receptor beta chains below were found in one sample sequenced in a study of cytomegalovirus exposure and HLA in healthy donors (dated by TCRdb to 2016 to 2017). Library prep was done by the immunoSEQ multiplex PCR assay. The multiplex PCR relied on a mix of 60 forward primers for TCR Vbeta segments and 13 reverse primers for TCR Jbeta segments. In its TCRdb copy, this immuneACCESS table keeps in-frame sequences only and misses some clones. Where compared with another copy, unresolved V genes explain less than half of these, and the others have no known cause. For this sample the table gives over 150,000 clones, of which approximately 80% were detected only once. The ten largest account for roughly 7.3% of the sample. The sequenced material came from PBMCs. Receptor source: a male donor in good health and CMV-seropositive.

The gene calls are TRBV5-1 and TRBJ2-1; 8 bases line up with TRBD2. Germline CDR1 and CDR2: SGHRS and YFSETQ. V dropped 0 bases and J dropped 0; count of bases not matched to a gene: 5. CDR3 length: 17 amino acids. The CDR3 DNA reads as TGCGCCAGCAGCTTGGAGGCTAGCGGGCGCTCCTACAATGAGCAGTTCTTC. Protein sequence: CASSLEASGRSYNEQFF.

The chain is built from TRBV19 and TRBJ1-3, with D maybe TRBD1 (5 bases). This CDR3 region has 13 residues. Germline V gene lookup returns CDR1 LNHDA and CDR2 SQIVND (reference sequence). The ends were cut back, 5 bases at V and 0 bases at J, with 5 bases in the middle. DNA of the CDR3: TGTGCCAGTAGTGGGGCCTCTGGAAACACCATATATTTT. Residues: CASSGASGNTIYF. Variable domain in full (rest from reference TRBV19 and TRBJ1-3): DGGITQSPKYLFRKEGQNVTLSCEQNLNHDAMYWYRQDPGQGLRLIYYSQIVNDFQKGDIAEGYSVSREKKESFPLTVTSAQKNPTAFYLCASSGASGNTIYFGEGSWLTVV.

The genes are TRBV9 and TRBJ2-3; no clear D gene. The CDR3 loop spans 15 amino acids. Trimming took off 5 bases at V and 0 bases at J, with 13 bases between the two ends. Germline V gene sequence: CDR1 SGDLS, CDR2 YYNGEE. CDR3 residues: CASSLSGSSTDTQYF. The CDR3 nucleotides read TGTGCCAGCAGTCTGTCAGGCTCCAGCACAGATACGCAGTATTTT.

The V and J genes are TRBV20-1 and TRBJ2-7; tentative D call: TRBD2 (5 bases). This CDR3 contains 11 residues. The germline V gene has CDR1 DFQATT and CDR2 SNEGSKA (reference sequence). The germline V and J ends were trimmed by 3 bases and 6 bases, with 9 bases remaining between them. For the CDR3, the DNA is TGCAGTGCTAGGGATGCGGGCGAGCAGTACTTC. Amino acids: CSARDAGEQYF.

The chain has TRBV30 and TRBJ1-5; D not certain. V gave up 0 bases and J gave up 4 bases, with 7 bases separating them. CDR1 is GTSNPN, CDR2 SVGIG, per germline (reference sequence). The length of the CDR3 is 13 residues. CDR3 residues: CAWSVQSNQPQHF. In nucleotides, the CDR3 is TGTGCCTGGAGTGTACAGTCAAATCAGCCCCAGCATTTT.